This TCR beta chain came from a study of shared T cell receptors in the human thymus. Profiling relied on immunoSEQ multiplex PCR, and the TCRdb table lists in-frame clones only, not all of them. The repertoire includes about 660,000 clones, 88% of them detected once, and 0.0095% to 0.012% sits in the top ten. V dropped 0 bases and J dropped 7 bases, with 19 bases sitting between them. Germline V gene lookup returns CDR1 LGHNA and CDR2 YSLEER. The CDR3 is 17 amino acids. Another study also made use of these data, one on human thymus T cells. From that study: Thymic and blood repertoires appeared to show biased V and J gene usage.

This clonotype was obtained from a boy under two years old with a congenital heart defect. The sample consisted of thymocytes. J is TRBJ2-4 and V is TRBV4-3, with D perhaps matching TRBD2 (5 bases). CDR3 protein: CASSQEALAQRGNIQYF. The CDR3 bases are TGCGCCAGCAGCCAAGAGGCCCTAGCTCAAAGAGGGAACATTCAGTACTTC.